This TCR beta chain was captured by sequencing in a study of shared clonotypes between healthy human individuals. Study-level findings and limits: Among donors, clonotype sharing was expected to be affected by sequencing depth.

Donors, healthy HIV-negative adults, lacked recent acute infections or vaccinations. The V end lost 0 bases, the J end lost 0 bases, and 7 bases lay between the germline ends. Germline lookup yields CDR1 SGHDT and CDR2 YYEEEE. CDR3 size: 15 residues. The method was immunoSEQ multiplex PCR; TCRdb's version includes in-frame clones alone and lacks a portion of them. The top ten hold over 10% of the sample, which has more than 450,000 clones, more than 65% seen once. Details on this clone: Its specificity is unknown.

The chain recombines TRBV5-6 with TRBJ2-1; D unresolved. Sequencing was performed on PBMCs. The clonotype comes from a woman aged 40 to 50 in good health. Some clones in this sample may be carry-over from other donors' samples. The CDR3 loop is CASSLVAYSYNEQFF. For the CDR3, the DNA is TGTGCCAGCAGCTTGGTGGCTTACTCCTACAATGAGCAGTTCTTC. Full variable domain (outside the CDR3, taken from reference TRBV5-6 and TRBJ2-1): DAGVTQSPTHLIKTRGQQVTLRCSPKSGHDTVSWYQQALGQGPQFIFQYYEEEERQRGNFPDRFSGHQFPNYSSELNVNALLLGDSALYLCASSLVAYSYNEQFFGPGTRLTVL.